Listed here are 13 T cell receptor beta chains from one sample, sequenced in a study of blood T cell repertoires in COVID-19. The table came from immunoSEQ multiplex PCR; TCRdb's copy has only in-frame clones and leaves some out. Of under 150,000 clones detected, 65% to 85% appear once; the ten largest clones hold 13%. Sequenced: peripheral blood. These receptors were collected from a man aged 60 to 75 with active or convalescent COVID-19.

This clone was observed at least ten times. The chain combines TRBV7-3 with TRBJ1-1; D possibly corresponds to TRBD1 (6 bases). Between the trimmed V and J ends, which lost 5 bases and 7 bases, there was a span of 14 bases. The germline CDR1 and CDR2 sequences are SGHTA and FQGTGA. This CDR3 has 13 residues. The CDR3 reads CASSARQDSEAFF. The CDR3 DNA reads TGTGCCAGCAGCGCCCGACAGGACAGTGAAGCTTTCTTT.

The rearrangement joins TRBV10-3 to TRBJ2-5; TRBD1 might be the D (5 bases). The CDR3 is 13 amino acids. With 4 bases removed from V and 0 bases from J, the gap between germline ends came to 6 bases. Germline CDR1 is ENHRY and CDR2 is SYGVKD. In DNA, the CDR3 is TGTGCCATCAGTGGGGGCCACCAAGAGACCCAGTACTTC. As protein: CAISGGHQETQYF.

This chain links TRBV9 with TRBJ1-2; D unresolved. Germline loops: CDR1 SGDLS, CDR2 YYNGEE. The CDR3 runs to 14 residues. Trimming removed 4 bases at V and 1 base at J, with 11 bases between. This CDR3 reads CASSPPGLNYGYTF. In DNA, the CDR3 is TGTGCCAGCAGCCCCCCAGGACTTAACTATGGCTACACCTTC. Variable domain in full (rest from reference TRBV9 and TRBJ1-2): DSGVTQTPKHLITATGQRVTLRCSPRSGDLSVYWYQQSLDQGLQFLIQYYNGEERAKGNILERFSAQQFPDLHSELNLSSLELGDSALYFCASSPPGLNYGYTFGSGTRLTVV.

This clone was recorded once. This chain links TRBV30 with TRBJ1-1; 7 bases are a match to TRBD1. Germline loops: CDR1 GTSNPN, CDR2 SVGIG (reference sequence). The V gene end was trimmed by 5 bases and the J gene end by 0 bases; junction bases not matched to a gene: 3. There are 13 residues in the CDR3. DNA for the CDR3: TGTGCCTGGGACAGGGAAATGAACACTGAAGCTTTCTTT. Translation gives CAWDREMNTEAFF.

The genes are TRBV6-6 and TRBJ2-4, with D possibly TRBD2 on 6 matching bases. V shed 0 bases and J shed 4 bases, with 13 bases lying between them. Germline CDR1 reads MNHNY; CDR2 reads SVGAGI (reference sequence). This CDR3 comprises 16 residues. The chain's CDR3 is CASSYSGRLGKNIQYF. The CDR3 nucleotides read TGTGCCAGCAGTTACTCGGGGAGACTAGGTAAAAACATTCAGTACTTC.

This chain joins TRBV2 and TRBJ1-1; TRBD1 aligns across 8 bases. V lost 7 bases, J lost 8 bases, and 3 bases stayed unmatched. Germline-derived CDR1 and CDR2 are SNHLY and FYNNEI. The CDR3 consists of 11 residues. The CDR3 coding sequence is TGTGCCAGCATCCGGACAGGGGAAGCTTTCTTT. This translates into CASIRTGEAFF.

This chain links TRBV28 with TRBJ1-6, with no clear D. Germline V gene sequence: CDR1 MDHEN, CDR2 SYDVKM. The CDR3 contains 13 residues. The chain's CDR3 is CASTRRDNSPLHF. The CDR3 nucleotides read TGTGCTTCGACCAGACGGGATAATTCACCCCTCCACTTT.

J is TRBJ2-1 and V is TRBV19, with a possible D match to TRBD1 (5 bases). CDR1 is LNHDA and CDR2 is SQIVND in the germline V gene (reference sequence). CDR3 length: 15 amino acids. V was trimmed by 7 bases and J by 0 bases, leaving 13 bases between them. The CDR3 DNA is TGTGCCAGTACCTGGACACCGGACTCCTACAATGAGCAGTTCTTC. This translates into CASTWTPDSYNEQFF.

This clone was picked up a small number of times. The chain links TRBV19 to TRBJ2-1, with D perhaps matching TRBD2 (5 bases). Trimming took 6 bases from V and 5 from J, leaving 11 bases between them. The germline V gene encodes CDR1 LNHDA and CDR2 SQIVND (reference sequence). This CDR3 spans 13 amino acids. CDR3 DNA: TGTGCCAGTAGCCAAGCGGTCCACAATGAGCAGTTCTTC. Its protein product is CASSQAVHNEQFF. The full variable domain, its missing parts supplied by reference TRBV19 and TRBJ2-1, is DGGITQSPKYLFRKEGQNVTLSCEQNLNHDAMYWYRQDPGQGLRLIYYSQIVNDFQKGDIAEGYSVSREKKESFPLTVTSAQKNPTAFYLCASSQAVHNEQFFGPGTRLTVL.

The chain recombines TRBV3-1 (or the pseudogene TRBV3-2) with TRBJ2-7; 9 bases agree with TRBD2. The CDR3 length is 15 residues. V gave up 1 base and J gave up 4 bases; unmatched junction bases: 5. The germline CDR1 and CDR2 sequences are LGHDT and YNNKEL (reference sequence). CDR3 DNA: TGTGCCAGCAGCCAAGGTATTAGCGGGAGTTACGAGCAGTACTTC. Its translation: CASSQGISGSYEQYF.

This chain joins TRBV7-9 and TRBJ2-1; a weak D match, TRBD1 (6 bases). This CDR3 comprises 15 residues. V was clipped by 5 bases and J by 7 bases, with 18 bases between them. Germline CDR1 reads SEHNR; CDR2 reads FQNEAQ (reference sequence). The CDR3 coding sequence is TGTGCCAGCAGCAACCTCCCCGGGACAAGAAATGAGCAGTTCTTC. This sequence encodes CASSNLPGTRNEQFF.

The chain employs TRBV11-3 and TRBJ2-2, with 10 bases identical to TRBD1. The germline V gene encodes CDR1 SGHNT and CDR2 YENEEA. This CDR3 is built from 18 residues. The J segment lost 3 bases and the V segment lost 3 bases, leaving 10 bases of the junction unmatched. The chain's CDR3 is CASSFRQGAPGDTGELFF. The CDR3 nucleotides read TGTGCCAGCAGCTTCCGACAGGGGGCCCCTGGTGACACCGGGGAGCTGTTTTTT.

The table lists this clone with a few counts. The chain carries TRBV10-3 and TRBJ2-7; maybe TRBD1 (6 bases). Trimming cost V 6 bases and J 0 bases, with 12 bases left between them. CDR3 size: 14 residues. Germline CDR1 is ENHRY and CDR2 is SYGVKD. The CDR3 sequence is CAIRSGTNSYEQYF. The CDR3, as DNA: TGTGCCATCAGATCCGGGACAAACTCCTACGAGCAGTACTTC.